This is a list of T cell receptor beta chains from one sample in a study of blood T cell repertoires in COVID-19. The data were produced by immunoSEQ multiplex PCR, yet TCRdb's version contains in-frame clones alone and is incomplete. The sample comprises around 500,000 clones, around 85% of which are singletons, and around 8% rests with the top ten. The sample taken for sequencing was PBMCs or T cells enriched from blood (not recorded which). The origin of the receptors is a woman aged 60-75 years who had recovered from COVID-19. Each CDR3 is given with its conserved first and last residue. A D gene is named only where the DNA matches it firmly. Size values are once, few and many counts, or a class for expanded clones, and some rows have none.

j_call d_call cdr3_length v_call clone_size cdr3_aa cdr3_nt
TRBJ1-4 TRBD1 14 TRBV11-3 few CASSDRDRAEKLFF TGTGCCAGCAGCGACCGGGACAGGGCTGAAAAACTGTTTTTT
TRBJ1-3 - 17 TRBV5-4 - CASSDNPGHGPGNTIYF TGTGCCAGCAGTGACAACCCGGGACACGGACCTGGAAACACCATATATTTT
TRBJ2-3 - 16 TRBV6-6 - CASSYSNSEGTDTQYF TGTGCCAGCAGTTACTCGAATTCAGAGGGCACAGATACGCAGTATTTT
TRBJ1-6 TRBD1 14 TRBV5-1 - CASKQGVENSPLHF TGCGCCAGCAAACAGGGGGTTGAAAATTCACCCCTCCACTTT
TRBJ2-7 - 13 TRBV19 - CASSIPGLSKQYF TGTGCCAGTAGTATTCCCGGACTGTCTAAGCAGTACTTC
TRBJ2-4 - 18 TRBV5-1 - CASSSSLGANLAKNIQYF TGCGCCAGCAGCTCGAGCTTAGGGGCCAATTTAGCCAAAAACATTCAGTACTTC
TRBJ1-1 - 16 TRBV5-1 - CASSLEGAGQNTEAFF TGCGCCAGCAGCTTGGAGGGTGCGGGTCAAAACACTGAAGCTTTCTTT
TRBJ1-3 - 16 TRBV18 - CASSPQDSHRGNTIYF TGTGCCAGCTCACCACAGGACAGTCACCGCGGAAACACCATATATTTT
TRBJ2-2 - 16 TRBV9 once CASSSRPGANTGELFF TGTGCCAGCAGCTCCCGCCCGGGGGCGAACACCGGGGAGCTGTTTTTT
TRBJ2-2 TRBD1 20 TRBV19 - CASSIAEDRGPGANTGELFF TGTGCCAGTAGTATAGCGGAGGACAGGGGACCGGGGGCCAACACCGGGGAGCTGTTTTTT
TRBJ1-5 TRBD1 14 TRBV6-1 once CASGPGQGFQPQHF TGTGCCAGCGGGCCGGGACAGGGGTTTCAGCCCCAGCATTTT
TRBJ2-6 - 16 TRBV9 - CASSPRTSSGANVLTF TGTGCCAGCAGCCCCCGCACCAGCTCTGGGGCCAACGTCCTGACTTTC
TRBJ1-6 TRBD1 17 TRBV27 - CASSLLGSGGYNSPLHF TGTGCCAGCAGTTTACTCGGTTCAGGGGGCTATAATTCACCCCTCCACTTT